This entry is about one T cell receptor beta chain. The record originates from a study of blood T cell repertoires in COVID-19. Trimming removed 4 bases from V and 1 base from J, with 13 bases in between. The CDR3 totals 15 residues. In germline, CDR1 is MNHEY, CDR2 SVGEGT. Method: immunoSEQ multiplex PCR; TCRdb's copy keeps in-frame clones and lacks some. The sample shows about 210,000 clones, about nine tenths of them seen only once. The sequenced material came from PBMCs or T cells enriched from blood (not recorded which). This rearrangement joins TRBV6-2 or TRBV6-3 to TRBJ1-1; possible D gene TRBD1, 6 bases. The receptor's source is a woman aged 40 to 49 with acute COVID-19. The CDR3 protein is CASSSGQLKNTEAFF. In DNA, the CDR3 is TGTGCCAGCAGTTCCGGACAGCTAAAGAACACTGAAGCTTTCTTT.